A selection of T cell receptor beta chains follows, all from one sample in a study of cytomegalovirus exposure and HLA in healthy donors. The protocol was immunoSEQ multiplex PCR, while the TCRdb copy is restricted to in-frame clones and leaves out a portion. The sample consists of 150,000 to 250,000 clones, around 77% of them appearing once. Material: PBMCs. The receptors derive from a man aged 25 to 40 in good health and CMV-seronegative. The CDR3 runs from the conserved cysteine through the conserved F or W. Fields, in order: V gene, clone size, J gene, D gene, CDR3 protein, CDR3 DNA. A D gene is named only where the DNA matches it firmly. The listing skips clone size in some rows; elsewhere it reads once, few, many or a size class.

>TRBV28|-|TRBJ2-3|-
CASTTPAEGQYF
TGTGCCAGCACGACTCCAGCCGAGGGGCAGTATTTT
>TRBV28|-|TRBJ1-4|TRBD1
CASSPGTGGVGRKLFF
TGTGCCAGCAGTCCCGGAACAGGGGGCGTCGGAAGAAAACTGTTTTTT
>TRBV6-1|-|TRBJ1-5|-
CASSEAQGTQPQHF
TGTGCCAGCAGTGAAGCCCAGGGGACCCAGCCCCAGCATTTT
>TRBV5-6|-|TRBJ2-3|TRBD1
CASSMTGSQTDTQYF
TGTGCCAGCAGCATGACAGGGAGTCAGACAGATACGCAGTATTTT
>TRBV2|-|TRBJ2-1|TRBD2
CASSGFPSGPKGEQFF
TGTGCCAGCAGTGGGTTTCCTAGCGGGCCGAAAGGTGAGCAGTTCTTC
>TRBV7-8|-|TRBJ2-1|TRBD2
CASSYLASGPNNEQFF
TGTGCCAGCAGCTACCTCGCTAGCGGGCCAAACAATGAGCAGTTCTTC
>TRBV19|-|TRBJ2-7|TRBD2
CASSLGTSGSYEQYF
TGTGCCAGTAGTCTGGGGACTAGCGGGAGCTACGAGCAGTACTTC
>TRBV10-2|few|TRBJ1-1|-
CASSESPGGSDEAFF
TGCGCCAGCAGTGAGTCTCCCGGGGGGTCCGATGAAGCTTTCTTT
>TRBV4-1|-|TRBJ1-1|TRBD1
CASSPMDRGGTEAFF
TGCGCCAGCAGCCCTATGGACAGGGGAGGAACTGAAGCTTTCTTT
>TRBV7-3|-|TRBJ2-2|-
CASSSPQRSNTGELFF
TGTGCCAGCAGCTCCCCGCAGCGTTCGAACACCGGGGAGCTGTTTTTT
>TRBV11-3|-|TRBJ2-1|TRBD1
CASSPPGQGYNEQFF
TGTGCCAGCAGCCCGCCGGGACAGGGGTATAATGAGCAGTTCTTC
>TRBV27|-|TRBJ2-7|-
CASSLSWGLSYEQYF
TGTGCCAGCAGTTTATCGTGGGGCCTCTCCTACGAGCAGTACTTC
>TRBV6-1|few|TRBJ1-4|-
CASSRRWSNEKLFF
TGTGCCAGCAGCCGCAGGTGGTCTAATGAAAAACTGTTTTTT
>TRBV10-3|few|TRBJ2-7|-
CAISESGGPEQYF
TGTGCCATCAGTGAGTCGGGCGGGCCCGAGCAGTACTTC
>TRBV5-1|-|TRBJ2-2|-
CASSFSGITGELFF
TGCGCCAGCAGCTTTTCCGGGATCACCGGGGAGCTGTTTTTT
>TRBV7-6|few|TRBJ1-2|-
CASRRGGNYGYTF
TGTGCCAGCCGCCGGGGGGGTAACTATGGCTACACCTTC
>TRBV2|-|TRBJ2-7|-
CASSPLYEQYF
TGTGCCAGCAGTCCTCTTTATGAGCAGTACTTC
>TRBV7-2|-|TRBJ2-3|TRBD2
CASSASGSNTQYF
TGTGCCAGCAGCGCTAGCGGGAGTAATACGCAGTATTTT
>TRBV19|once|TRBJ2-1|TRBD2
CASSGRAWHEQFF
TGTGCCAGTAGCGGGAGGGCCTGGCATGAGCAGTTCTTC
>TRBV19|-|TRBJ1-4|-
CASSIEEGGDELFF
TGTGCCAGTAGTATCGAGGAAGGAGGGGATGAACTGTTTTTT
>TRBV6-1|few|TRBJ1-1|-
CASSPLGGRGF
TGTGCCAGCAGCCCGCTGGGGGGACGGGGCTTT
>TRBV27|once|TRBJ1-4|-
CASSLSGLNEKLFF
TGTGCCAGCAGTTTAAGCGGACTCAATGAAAAACTGTTTTTT
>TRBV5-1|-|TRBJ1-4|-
CASRLVLNEKLFF
TGCGCCAGCAGACTCGTACTTAATGAAAAACTGTTTTTT
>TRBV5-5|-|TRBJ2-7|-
CASSTGQPYEQYF
TGTGCCAGCAGCACGGGACAACCCTACGAGCAGTACTTC
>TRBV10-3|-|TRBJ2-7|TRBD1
CAIGEGASAVYEQYF
TGTGCCATCGGAGAGGGGGCTTCTGCCGTGTACGAGCAGTACTTC
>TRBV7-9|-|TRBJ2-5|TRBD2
CASSLGGTSGETQYF
TGTGCCAGCAGCTTAGGTGGGACTAGTGGGGAGACCCAGTACTTC
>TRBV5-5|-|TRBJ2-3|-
CASSLLGADTQYF
TGTGCCAGCAGCTTATTAGGGGCAGATACGCAGTATTTT
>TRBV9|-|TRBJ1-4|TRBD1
CASSVGGQGPGEKLFF
TGTGCCAGCAGCGTAGGGGGACAGGGACCAGGGGAAAAACTGTTTTTT